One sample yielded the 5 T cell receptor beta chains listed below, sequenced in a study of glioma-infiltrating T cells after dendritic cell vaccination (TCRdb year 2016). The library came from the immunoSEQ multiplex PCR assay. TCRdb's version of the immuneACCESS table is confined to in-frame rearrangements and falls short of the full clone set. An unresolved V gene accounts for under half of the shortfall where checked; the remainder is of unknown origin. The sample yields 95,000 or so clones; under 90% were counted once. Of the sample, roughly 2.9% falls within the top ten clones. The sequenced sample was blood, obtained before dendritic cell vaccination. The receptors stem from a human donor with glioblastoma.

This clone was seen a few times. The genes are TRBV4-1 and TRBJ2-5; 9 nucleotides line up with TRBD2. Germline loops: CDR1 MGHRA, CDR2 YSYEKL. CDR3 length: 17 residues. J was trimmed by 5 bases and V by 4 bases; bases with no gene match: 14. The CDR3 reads CASSPLSPGLAWETQYF. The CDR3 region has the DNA TGCGCCAGCAGCCCCCTCTCCCCCGGACTAGCGTGGGAGACCCAGTACTTC.

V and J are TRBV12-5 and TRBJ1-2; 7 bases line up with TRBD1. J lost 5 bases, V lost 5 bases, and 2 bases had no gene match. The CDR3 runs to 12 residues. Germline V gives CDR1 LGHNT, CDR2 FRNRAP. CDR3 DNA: TGTGCTAGTGGTGTGACAGGGTATGGCTACACCTTC. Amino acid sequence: CASGVTGYGYTF.

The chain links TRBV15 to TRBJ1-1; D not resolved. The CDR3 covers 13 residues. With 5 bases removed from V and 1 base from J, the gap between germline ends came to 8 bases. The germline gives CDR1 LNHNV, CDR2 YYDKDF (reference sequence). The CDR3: CATSFTANTEAFF. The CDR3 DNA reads TGTGCCACCAGCTTTACAGCGAACACTGAAGCTTTCTTT.

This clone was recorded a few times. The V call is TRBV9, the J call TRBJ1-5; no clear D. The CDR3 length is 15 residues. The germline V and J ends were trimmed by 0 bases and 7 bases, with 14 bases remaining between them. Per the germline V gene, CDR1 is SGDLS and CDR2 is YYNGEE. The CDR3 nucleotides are TGTGCCAGCAGCGTAGGGTCAGGAGGGAACCAGCCCCAGCATTTT. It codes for CASSVGSGGNQPQHF.

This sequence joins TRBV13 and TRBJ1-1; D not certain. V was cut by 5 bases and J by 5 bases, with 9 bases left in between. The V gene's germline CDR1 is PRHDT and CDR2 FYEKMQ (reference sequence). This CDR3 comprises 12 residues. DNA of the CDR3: TGTGCCAGCAGCAAAGTTCAGACTGAAGCTTTCTTT. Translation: CASSKVQTEAFF.